This is a list of T cell receptor beta chains from one sample in a study of cytomegalovirus exposure and HLA in healthy donors. Method: immunoSEQ multiplex PCR; TCRdb's copy keeps in-frame clones and lacks some. This sample carries fewer than 250,000 clones, around 75% of them seen once, and the ten largest clones take more than 0.35%. The specimen was PBMCs. These receptors were obtained from a male donor in good health and CMV-seropositive. CDR3s include the opening cysteine and the closing phenylalanine or tryptophan. A D gene is named only where the DNA matches it firmly. The size entry is marked missing in some rows and otherwise reads once, few, many or a size class.

TRBV7-8	few	TRBJ1-3	-	CASSLGGYGGNTIYF	TGTGCCAGCAGCTTAGGCGGGTACGGTGGAAACACCATATATTTT
TRBV7-6	-	TRBJ2-7	TRBD1	CASSSPGATGGAYEQYF	TGTGCCAGCAGCTCCCCTGGCGCGACAGGGGGGGCCTACGAGCAGTACTTC
TRBV7-9	-	TRBJ2-2	TRBD1	CSSSLEPGQGTGELFF	TGTTCCAGCAGCTTGGAACCGGGACAGGGCACCGGGGAGCTGTTTTTT
TRBV10-3	-	TRBJ1-2	TRBD1	CAISASGTGAPSNYGYTF	TGTGCCATCAGTGCCTCCGGGACAGGGGCCCCCTCTAACTATGGCTACACCTTC
TRBV10-3	few	TRBJ2-7	TRBD1	CAISESQGQGGYEQYF	TGTGCCATCAGTGAGTCGCAAGGACAGGGAGGATACGAGCAGTACTTC
TRBV11-2	-	TRBJ2-7	-	CASSLGEGSFSYEQYF	TGTGCCAGCAGCTTAGGTGAGGGATCGTTCTCCTACGAGCAGTACTTC
TRBV27	-	TRBJ2-1	TRBD2	CASSLRTSGGAAYNEQFF	TGTGCCAGCAGTCTCAGGACTAGCGGGGGGGCGGCCTACAATGAGCAGTTCTTC
TRBV10-3	-	TRBJ2-1	TRBD1	CAITPDRVAEQFF	TGTGCCATCACCCCGGACAGGGTGGCTGAGCAGTTCTTC
TRBV6-5	-	TRBJ2-7	-	CATKTGSSYEQYF	TGTGCCACGAAGACAGGTAGCTCCTACGAGCAGTACTTC
TRBV11-2	-	TRBJ2-1	-	CASSLGSRGWNEQFF	TGTGCCAGCAGCTTAGGTAGTAGGGGATGGAATGAGCAGTTCTTC
TRBV21-1	-	TRBJ1-1	-	CASSKGTETEAFF	TGTGCCAGCAGCAAAGGGACAGAAACTGAAGCTTTCTTT
TRBV7-3	-	TRBJ2-2	TRBD2	CASSLMGTSGGAVTGELFF	TGTGCCAGCAGCTTAATGGGGACTAGCGGGGGGGCCGTCACCGGGGAGCTGTTTTTT
TRBV29-1	-	TRBJ1-2	-	CSVGGAGGYTF	TGCAGCGTTGGAGGGGCGGGGGGCTACACCTTC
TRBV10-3	-	TRBJ1-4	TRBD1	CAISESAGTGEKLFF	TGTGCCATCAGTGAGTCAGCCGGGACAGGTGAAAAACTGTTTTTT
TRBV6-5	few	TRBJ1-1	-	CASSLNGQLNTEAFF	TGTGCCAGCAGTCTAAATGGGCAGCTGAACACTGAAGCTTTCTTT
TRBV29-1	-	TRBJ2-7	TRBD1	CSVGTGDPLEQYF	TGCAGCGTTGGGACAGGGGATCCTCTCGAGCAGTACTTC
TRBV18	-	TRBJ2-5	TRBD2	CASSSSGTSGRLGEQYF	TGTGCCAGCTCAAGCTCCGGGACTAGCGGGAGACTGGGAGAGCAGTACTTC
TRBV11-2	-	TRBJ2-1	-	CASSSWTDDYNEQFF	TGTGCCAGCAGCTCATGGACAGACGACTACAATGAGCAGTTCTTC
TRBV5-1	-	TRBJ1-3	-	CASSLPPMSGNTIYF	TGCGCCAGCAGCTTACCCCCCATGAGCGGAAACACCATATATTTT
TRBV2	few	TRBJ1-5	TRBD1	CASSAWTGGHQPQHF	TGTGCCAGCAGTGCGTGGACAGGGGGCCATCAGCCCCAGCATTTT
TRBV11-2	-	TRBJ2-5	TRBD1	CASSLERGQGYQETQYF	TGTGCCAGCAGCTTAGAGAGGGGACAGGGGTACCAAGAGACCCAGTACTTC
TRBV5-5	-	TRBJ2-7	-	CASSLGMGPAYEQYF	TGTGCCAGCAGCTTGGGTATGGGCCCTGCCTACGAGCAGTACTTC